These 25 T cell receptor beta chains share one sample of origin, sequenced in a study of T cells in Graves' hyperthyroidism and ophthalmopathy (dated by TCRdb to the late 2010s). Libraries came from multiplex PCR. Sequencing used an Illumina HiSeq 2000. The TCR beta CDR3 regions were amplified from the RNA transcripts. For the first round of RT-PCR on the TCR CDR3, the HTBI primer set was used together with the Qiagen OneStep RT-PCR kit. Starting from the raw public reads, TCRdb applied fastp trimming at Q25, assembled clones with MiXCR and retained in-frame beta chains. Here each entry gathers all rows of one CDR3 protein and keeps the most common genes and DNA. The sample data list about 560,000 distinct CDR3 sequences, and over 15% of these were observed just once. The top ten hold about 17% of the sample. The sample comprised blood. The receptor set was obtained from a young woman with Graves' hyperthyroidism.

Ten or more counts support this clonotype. This chain's CDR3 is CSARESSQETQYF. The CDR3 region has the DNA TGCAGTGCTAGAGAGAGCAGCCAAGAGACCCAGTACTTC. The chain joins TRBV20-1 to TRBJ2-5; D is ambiguous. The germline V gene encodes CDR1 DFQATT and CDR2 SNEGSKA (reference sequence). The CDR3 is 13 residues long. V shed 0 bases and J shed 1 base, with 6 bases lying between them.

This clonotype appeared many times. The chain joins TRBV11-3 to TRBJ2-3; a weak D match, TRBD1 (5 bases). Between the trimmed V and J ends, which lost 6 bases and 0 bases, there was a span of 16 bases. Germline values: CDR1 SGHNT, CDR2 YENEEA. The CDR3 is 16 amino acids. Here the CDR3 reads CASSMGLSPSTDTQYF. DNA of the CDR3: TGTGCCAGCAGTATGGGGCTTTCCCCTAGCACAGATACGCAGTATTTT.

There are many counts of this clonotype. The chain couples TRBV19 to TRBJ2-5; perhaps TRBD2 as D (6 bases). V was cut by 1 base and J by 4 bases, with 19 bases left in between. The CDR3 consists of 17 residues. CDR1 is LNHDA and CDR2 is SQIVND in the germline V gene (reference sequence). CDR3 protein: CASSIVTDPTRRETQYF. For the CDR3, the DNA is TGTGCCAGTAGTATAGTAACGGACCCGACTAGAAGAGAGACCCAGTACTTC.

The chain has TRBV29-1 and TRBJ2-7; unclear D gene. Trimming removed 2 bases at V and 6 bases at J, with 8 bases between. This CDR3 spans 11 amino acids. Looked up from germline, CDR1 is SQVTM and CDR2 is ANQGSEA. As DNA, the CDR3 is TGCAGCGTTGAATTTTTCGCCGAGCAGTACTTC. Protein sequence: CSVEFFAEQYF.

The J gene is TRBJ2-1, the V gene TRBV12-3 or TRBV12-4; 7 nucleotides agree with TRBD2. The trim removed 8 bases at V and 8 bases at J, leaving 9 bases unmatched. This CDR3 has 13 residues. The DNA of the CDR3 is TGTGCCAGCCGATCCGGGGGGTTATATGAGCAGTTCTTC. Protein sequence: CASRSGGLYEQFF.

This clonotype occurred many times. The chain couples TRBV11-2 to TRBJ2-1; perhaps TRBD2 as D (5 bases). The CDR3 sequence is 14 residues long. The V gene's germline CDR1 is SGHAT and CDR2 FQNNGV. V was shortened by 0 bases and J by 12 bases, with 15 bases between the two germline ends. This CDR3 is CASSLEGSRRSQFF. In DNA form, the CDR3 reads TGTGCCAGCAGCTTAGAGGGGTCTCGGAGGTCGCAGTTCTTC.

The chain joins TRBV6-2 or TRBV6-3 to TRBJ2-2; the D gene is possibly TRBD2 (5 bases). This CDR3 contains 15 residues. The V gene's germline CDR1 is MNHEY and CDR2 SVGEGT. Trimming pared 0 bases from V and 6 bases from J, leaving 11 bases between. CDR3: CASSYSGRRPGELFF. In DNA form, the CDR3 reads TGTGCCAGCAGTTACTCGGGCAGGAGGCCCGGGGAGCTGTTTTTT.

CDR3 protein: CASTPATNTGELFF. CDR3 bases: TGTGCCAGTACACCAGCGACGAACACCGGGGAGCTGTTTTTT. V and J are TRBV19 and TRBJ2-2; no definite D call. V gave up 7 bases and J gave up 0 bases, with 9 bases separating them. This CDR3 contains 14 residues. From germline, CDR1 is LNHDA and CDR2 SQIVND (reference sequence).

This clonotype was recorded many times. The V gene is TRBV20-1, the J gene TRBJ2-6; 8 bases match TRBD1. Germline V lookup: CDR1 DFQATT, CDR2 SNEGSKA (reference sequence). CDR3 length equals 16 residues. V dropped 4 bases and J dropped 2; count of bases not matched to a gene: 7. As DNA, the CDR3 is TGCAGTGCTATGGCAGGGGGCGCCACTGGGGCCAACGTCCTGACTTTC. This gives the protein CSAMAGGATGANVLTF.

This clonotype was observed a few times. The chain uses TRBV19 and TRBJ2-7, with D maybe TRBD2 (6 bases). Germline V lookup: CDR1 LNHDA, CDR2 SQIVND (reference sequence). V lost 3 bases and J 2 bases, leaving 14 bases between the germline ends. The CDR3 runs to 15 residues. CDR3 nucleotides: TGTGCCAGTAGTATTTATGGCGGGGACGCCTACGAGCAGTACTTC. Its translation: CASSIYGGDAYEQYF.

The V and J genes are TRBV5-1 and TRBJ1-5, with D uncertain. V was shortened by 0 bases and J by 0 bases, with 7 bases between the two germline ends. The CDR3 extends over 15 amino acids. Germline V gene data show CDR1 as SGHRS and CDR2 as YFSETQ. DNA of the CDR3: TGCGCCAGCAGCTTGGGTCCGAATAGCAATCAGCCCCAGCATTTT. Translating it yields CASSLGPNSNQPQHF.

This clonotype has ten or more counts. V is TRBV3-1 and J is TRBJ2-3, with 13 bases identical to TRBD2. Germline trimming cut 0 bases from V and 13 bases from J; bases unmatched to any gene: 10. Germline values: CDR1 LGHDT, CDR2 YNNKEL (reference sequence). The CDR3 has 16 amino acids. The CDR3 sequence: CASSQDRPGLAGLEYF. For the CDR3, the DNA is TGTGCCAGCAGCCAAGATCGCCCGGGACTAGCGGGACTGGAGTATTTT.

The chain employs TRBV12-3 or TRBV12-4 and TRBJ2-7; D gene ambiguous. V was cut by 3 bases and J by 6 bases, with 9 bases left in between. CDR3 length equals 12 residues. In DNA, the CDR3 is TGTGCCAGCAGTTTCGACCGGATCGAGCAGTACTTC. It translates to CASSFDRIEQYF.

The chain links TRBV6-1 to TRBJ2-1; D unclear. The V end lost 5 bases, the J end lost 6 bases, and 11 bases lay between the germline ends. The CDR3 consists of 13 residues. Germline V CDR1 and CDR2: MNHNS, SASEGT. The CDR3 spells CASSLSITNEQFF. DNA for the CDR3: TGTGCCAGCAGTTTGAGCATAACCAATGAGCAGTTCTTC.

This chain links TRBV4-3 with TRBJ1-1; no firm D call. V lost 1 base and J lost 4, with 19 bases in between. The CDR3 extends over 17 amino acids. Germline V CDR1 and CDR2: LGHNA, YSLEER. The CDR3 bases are TGCGCCAGCAGCCAAGGTTTTAGGGTTAGCGTTGGCACTGAAGCTTTCTTT. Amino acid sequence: CASSQGFRVSVGTEAFF.

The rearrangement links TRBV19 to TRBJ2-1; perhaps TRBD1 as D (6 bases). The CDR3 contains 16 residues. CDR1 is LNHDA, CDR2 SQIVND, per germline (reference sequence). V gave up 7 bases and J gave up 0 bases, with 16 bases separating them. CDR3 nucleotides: TGTGCCAGTACCTCCCGTTTAGGGGGCTCCTACAATGAGCAGTTCTTC. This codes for CASTSRLGGSYNEQFF.

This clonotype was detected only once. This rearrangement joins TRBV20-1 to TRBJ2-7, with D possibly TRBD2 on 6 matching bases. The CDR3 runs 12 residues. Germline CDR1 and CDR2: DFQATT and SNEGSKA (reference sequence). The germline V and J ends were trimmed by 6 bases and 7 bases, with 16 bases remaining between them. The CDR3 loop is CSATSQRHEQYF. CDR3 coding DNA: TGCAGTGCGACTAGTCAGCGGCATGAGCAGTACTTC.

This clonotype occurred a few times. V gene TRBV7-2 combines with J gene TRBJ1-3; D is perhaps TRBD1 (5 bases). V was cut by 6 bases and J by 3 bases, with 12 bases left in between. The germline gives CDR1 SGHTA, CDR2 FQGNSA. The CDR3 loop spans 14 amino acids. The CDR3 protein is CASSPGRGGNTIYF. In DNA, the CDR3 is TGTGCCAGCAGTCCCGGGAGGGGTGGAAACACCATATATTTT.

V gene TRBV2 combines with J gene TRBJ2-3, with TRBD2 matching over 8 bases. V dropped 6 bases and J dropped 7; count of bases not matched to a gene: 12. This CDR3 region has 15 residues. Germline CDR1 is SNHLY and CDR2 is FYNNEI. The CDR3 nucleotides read TGTGCCAGCAGAGCCGGACTAGCCCTCGGTAATACGCAGTATTTT. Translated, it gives CASRAGLALGNTQYF.

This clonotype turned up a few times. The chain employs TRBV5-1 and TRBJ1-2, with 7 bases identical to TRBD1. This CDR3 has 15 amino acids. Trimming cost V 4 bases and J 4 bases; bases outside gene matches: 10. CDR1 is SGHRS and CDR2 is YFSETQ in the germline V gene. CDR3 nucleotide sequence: TGCGCCAGCAGCGTTTCAGGGGGTTCCCTCTATGGCTACACCTTC. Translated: CASSVSGGSLYGYTF.

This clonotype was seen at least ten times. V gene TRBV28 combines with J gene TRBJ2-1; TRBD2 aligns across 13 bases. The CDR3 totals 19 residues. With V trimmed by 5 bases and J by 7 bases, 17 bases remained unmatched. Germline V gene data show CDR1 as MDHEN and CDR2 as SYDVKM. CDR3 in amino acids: CASSLTSGRSPLLENEQFF. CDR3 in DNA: TGTGCCAGCAGTCTGACTAGCGGGAGGTCCCCCCTCCTCGAAAATGAGCAGTTCTTC.

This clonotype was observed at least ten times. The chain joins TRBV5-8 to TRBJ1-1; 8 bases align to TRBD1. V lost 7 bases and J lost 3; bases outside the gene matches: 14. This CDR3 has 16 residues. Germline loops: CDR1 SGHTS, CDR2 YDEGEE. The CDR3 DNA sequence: TGTGCCAGCGCAGGACCCAAGGACAGGGAGGACACTGAAGCTTTCTTT. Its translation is CASAGPKDREDTEAFF.

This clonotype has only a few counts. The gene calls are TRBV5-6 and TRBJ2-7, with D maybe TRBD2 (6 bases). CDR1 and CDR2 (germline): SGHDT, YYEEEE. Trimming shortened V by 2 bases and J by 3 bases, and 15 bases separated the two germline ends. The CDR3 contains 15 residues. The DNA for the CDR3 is TGTGCCAGCAGCTTTATGGGCGGGGTAAGCTACGAGCAGTACTTC. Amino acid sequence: CASSFMGGVSYEQYF.

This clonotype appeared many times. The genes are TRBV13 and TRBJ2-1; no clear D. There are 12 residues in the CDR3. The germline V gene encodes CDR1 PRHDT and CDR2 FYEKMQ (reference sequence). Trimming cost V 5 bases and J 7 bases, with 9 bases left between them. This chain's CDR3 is CASSGLVNEQFF. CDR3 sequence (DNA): TGTGCCAGCAGCGGGCTAGTAAATGAGCAGTTCTTC.

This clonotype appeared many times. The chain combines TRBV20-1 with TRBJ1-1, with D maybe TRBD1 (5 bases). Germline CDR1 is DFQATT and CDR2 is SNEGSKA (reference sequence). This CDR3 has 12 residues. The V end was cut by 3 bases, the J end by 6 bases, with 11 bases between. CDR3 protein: CSASMETAEAFF. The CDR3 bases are TGCAGTGCTAGTATGGAGACAGCTGAAGCTTTCTTT.